This is a list of T cell receptor beta chains from one sample in a study of circulating tumor DNA in untreated peripheral T-cell lymphoma. Here immunoSEQ multiplex PCR was the method, and the copy in TCRdb shows in-frame clones only, minus some. The sample carries about 6,600 clones, around 77% recorded once. Source material: tumor tissue. These TCRs come from a human donor with peripheral T-cell lymphoma. The CDR3 runs from the conserved cysteine through the conserved F or W. Clone sizes are given selectively: once, few, many, or a class where the clone is expanded.

J gene,V gene,clone size,CDR3 protein
TRBJ2-5,TRBV2,.,CASISGLGETQYF
TRBJ2-1,TRBV2,.,CASSILTGGNEQFF
TRBJ2-3,TRBV7-6,.,CASSLSDRGTDTQYF
TRBJ1-3,TRBV11-3,.,CASSLEQGPGYVGDTIYF
TRBJ1-1,TRBV18,.,CASSPLTGTVRFEAFF
TRBJ2-7,TRBV30,.,CAWSVIRKFEQYF
TRBJ2-2,TRBV19,.,CASSIVRGTGELFF
TRBJ2-1,TRBV6-8,.,CASSYSEGSAFF
TRBJ1-1,TRBV19,medium-sized,CASSLDRDTEAFF
TRBJ1-3,TRBV11-3,.,CASSLVPTPGGNTIYF
TRBJ2-4,TRBV18,few,CASSEYRGGNIQYF
TRBJ2-7,TRBV6-8,.,CASSEGPGISYEQYF
TRBJ2-7,TRBV29-1,.,CSVEAGAWDTYEQYF
TRBJ2-3,TRBV29-1,.,CSVEGLVSRDTQYF
TRBJ2-2,TRBV6-7,.,CASSLGPITFNTGELFF
TRBJ1-5,TRBV12-5,.,CASSQTGTYNQPQHF
TRBJ1-1,TRBV28,.,CASSLTGRPNTEAFF
TRBJ1-2,TRBV19,.,CASSMDRGAYGYTF
TRBJ1-1,TRBV30,.,CAWSPVRAAFF
TRBJ2-5,TRBV11-3,.,CASSLDSTVAETQYF
TRBJ2-5,TRBV18,.,CASSRGTKETQYF
TRBJ1-2,TRBV11-3,.,CASSFATGANYGYTF
TRBJ1-2,TRBV6-8,.,CASTEANYGYTF
TRBJ1-2,TRBV29-1,.,CSVETGDHGYTF
TRBJ1-1,TRBV1,.,CASSQEGRKLVNTEAFF
TRBJ1-1,TRBV16,.,CASSQQGNTEAFF
TRBJ2-7,TRBV23-1,.,CASSFDLAGGLVDEQYF
TRBJ1-6,TRBV2,.,CASSLGNSPLHF
TRBJ2-1,TRBV18,.,CASSPLAYNEQFF
TRBJ2-7,TRBV19,medium-sized,CASSLYEGPYEQYF
TRBJ1-1,TRBV7-4,few,CASSDGGNTEAFF
TRBJ2-6,TRBV12-5,.,CASKQASGANVLTF
TRBJ1-4,TRBV30,.,CAWSQTGEYEKLFF
TRBJ1-1,TRBV28,.,CASRKEQFRSEAFF
TRBJ2-7,TRBV6-4,.,CASSPRQGGLGKQYF
TRBJ2-7,TRBV19,few,CASSGTAFVEQYF
TRBJ2-3,TRBV19,.,CASSMIDFFTDTQYF
TRBJ2-3,TRBV6-8,.,CASSRLADTQYF
TRBJ1-5,TRBV6-8,.,CASSYATGANQPQHF
TRBJ1-1,TRBV19,few,CASIETGHYWNTEAFF
TRBJ1-3,TRBV19,few,CASSIAAEIVPGNTIYF
TRBJ1-5,TRBV29-1,.,CSVEVDRDQPQHF
TRBJ1-2,TRBV6-8,.,CASKSEVTGYTF
TRBJ2-3,TRBV19,.,CASRVGDTQYF
TRBJ2-2,TRBV4-1,.,CASSRITGTANTGELFF
TRBJ1-6,TRBV6-8,.,CASSPEQGSPLHF
TRBJ2-1,TRBV15,.,CATSFGTGFYNEQFF
TRBJ2-3,TRBV5-1,.,CASRNVGGRDTQYF
TRBJ1-2,TRBV19,few,CASSIGRGLYGYTF
TRBJ1-6,TRBV10-2,.,CASSGQGHNSPLHF
TRBJ2-3,TRBV6-8,.,CASSYMMDADTQYF
TRBJ2-7,TRBV28,.,CASSLSDQSLAYEQYF
TRBJ2-1,TRBV6-8,.,CASKGGDITYNEQFF
TRBJ1-1,TRBV10-3,.,CAINKGQGFTEAFF
TRBJ1-1,TRBV19,few,CASTPGQGMNTEAFF
TRBJ1-2,TRBV25-1,.,CASSEEGNYGYTF
TRBJ2-5,TRBV6-8,.,CAISPSGRDQETQYF